The 20 T cell receptor beta chains presented below share a single source sample, sequenced in a study of T cell responses to AZD1222 COVID-19 vaccine. Some clones are missing from TCRdb's copy, which holds only in-frame ones; the method was immunoSEQ multiplex PCR. The sample contains approximately 220,000 clones, 85% to 95% of which appear only once. This specimen was peripheral blood, taken on day 0 of MenACWY control vaccination. These receptors came from an adult in good health.

The chain joins TRBV5-1 to TRBJ1-1; no clear D gene. This CDR3 spans 14 amino acids. V was trimmed by 4 bases and J by 0 bases, leaving 10 bases between them. Germline CDR1 reads SGHRS; CDR2 reads YFSETQ. The CDR3 DNA sequence: TGCGCCAGCAGCCAACTCGGGCTGAACACTGAAGCTTTCTTT. Amino acids: CASSQLGLNTEAFF.

The chain links TRBV12-3 or TRBV12-4 to TRBJ2-7, with D possibly matching TRBD2 (5 bases). CDR3 length: 13 amino acids. V was trimmed by 6 bases and J by 3 bases, leaving 12 bases between them. CDR3 coding DNA: TGTGCCAGCAGCCGGACGGAGGACTACGAGCAGTACTTC. Protein product: CASSRTEDYEQYF.

The V and J genes are TRBV27 and TRBJ1-6; D is perhaps TRBD1 (5 bases). V was cut by 5 bases and J by 7 bases, with 9 bases left in between. The CDR3 length is 13 residues. The germline V gene has CDR1 MNHEY and CDR2 SMNVEV (reference sequence). The CDR3 sequence is CASSREGNSPLHF. As DNA, the CDR3 is TGTGCCAGCAGTAGGGAGGGGAATTCACCCCTCCACTTT.

The chain couples TRBV7-8 to TRBJ1-4; D is possibly TRBD1 (5 bases). Germline CDR1 SGHVS, CDR2 FQNEAQ. Between the trimmed V and J ends, which lost 5 bases and 7 bases, there was a span of 17 bases. The CDR3 runs 15 residues. The CDR3 loop reads CASSPTILGGEKLFF. The CDR3, as DNA: TGTGCCAGCAGCCCGACAATACTCGGGGGTGAAAAACTGTTTTTT.

V is TRBV21-1 and J is TRBJ2-3; TRBD2, the D gene given by the table, was not confirmed from the DNA. TRBV21-1 is labeled a pseudogene. The CDR3 length is 16 residues. The CDR3 region is CASSKGPGGLTDTQYF. Here the CDR3 DNA reads TGTGCCAGCAGCAAAGGGCCTGGCGGTCTCACAGATACGCAGTATTTT.

DNA for the CDR3: TGTGCCAGCAGTGGATATCTGGGGATGGGTGGCTACACCTTC. Its protein product is CASSGYLGMGGYTF. This chain uses TRBV25-1 with TRBJ1-2; D is ambiguous. V was pared by 4 bases and J by 7 bases, with 16 bases between. Germline CDR1 reads MGHDK; CDR2 reads SYGVNS. The CDR3 is 14 amino acids.

About this clone itself: Other DNA variants within this sample encode the same CDR3. This rearrangement joins TRBV5-1 to TRBJ1-5; D gene ambiguous. The CDR3 contains 13 residues. In germline, CDR1 is SGHRS, CDR2 YFSETQ. The germline V and J ends were trimmed by 0 bases and 3 bases, with 4 bases remaining between them. The CDR3 region is CASSLDINQPQHF. The DNA for the CDR3 is TGCGCCAGCAGCTTGGACATCAATCAGCCCCAGCATTTT.

The CDR3 DNA reads TGTGCCAGCGGAGGGGGGTCCTACGAGCAGTACTTC. Protein: CASGGGSYEQYF. This sequence joins TRBV27 and TRBJ2-7; perhaps D is TRBD1 or TRBD2 (6 bases each). The germline CDR1 and CDR2 sequences are MNHEY and SMNVEV (reference sequence). Trimming removed 8 bases from V and 1 base from J, with 9 bases in between. This CDR3 is 12 amino acids long.

The CDR3 DNA reads TGTGCCAGCAGTTCCTTCAGGGGGGGGTCAGAGACCCAGTACTTC. This translates into CASSSFRGGSETQYF. The chain recombines TRBV28 with TRBJ2-5; D may correspond to TRBD1 or TRBD2 (7 bases each). The CDR3 runs to 15 residues. Germline CDR1 MDHEN, CDR2 SYDVKM. Trimming cost V 4 bases and J 4 bases, with 16 bases left between them.

This clone has just one count. This chain uses TRBV7-2 with TRBJ1-3; no definite D call. This CDR3 spans 17 amino acids. CDR1 SGHTA and CDR2 FQGNSA come from the germline V gene. V lost 0 bases and J 0 bases, leaving 12 bases between the germline ends. In DNA form, the CDR3 reads TGTGCCAGCAGCTTAGCGCGGACTCACAGCTCTGGAAACACCATATATTTT. This translates into CASSLARTHSSGNTIYF.

V gene TRBV19 combines with J gene TRBJ2-1, with D perhaps being TRBD1 or TRBD2 (6 bases each). Trimming stripped 8 bases from V and 6 bases from J, with 17 bases between. Germline V gene data show CDR1 as LNHDA and CDR2 as SQIVND (reference sequence). This CDR3 is built from 14 residues. CDR3 protein: CASSSGAQGNEQFF. CDR3 sequence (DNA): TGTGCCAGTTCCTCGGGGGCCCAAGGCAATGAGCAGTTCTTC.

The chain employs TRBV18 and TRBJ2-7, with unresolved D. Germline V gene data show CDR1 as KGHSH and CDR2 as LQKENI. CDR3 length: 13 residues. The germline V and J ends were trimmed by 2 bases and 3 bases, with 8 bases remaining between them. The CDR3 DNA reads as TGTGCCAGCTCACCAGGAAGTAACTACGAGCAGTACTTC. This sequence encodes CASSPGSNYEQYF.

The J gene is TRBJ2-1, the V gene TRBV10-1; 7 bases are shared with TRBD2. This CDR3 spans 16 amino acids. The germline V gene encodes CDR1 WNHNN and CDR2 SYGVQD (reference sequence). V gave up 3 bases and J gave up 1 base; unmatched junction bases: 6. CDR3 protein: CASSDSLAASYNEQFF. CDR3 DNA sequence: TGCGCCAGCAGTGATAGTCTAGCGGCTTCCTACAATGAGCAGTTCTTC.

V usage is TRBV18 and J usage is TRBJ1-6; D remains unclear. Trimming stripped 3 bases from V and 6 bases from J, with 9 bases between. Germline-derived CDR1 and CDR2 are KGHSH and LQKENI. CDR3 length: 14 residues. For the CDR3, the DNA is TGTGCCAGCTCACCGGACCTTGGTAATTCACCCCTCCACTTT. Amino acid sequence: CASSPDLGNSPLHF.

The rearrangement links TRBV7-8 to TRBJ1-1, with no clear D. The CDR3 totals 15 residues. V lost 0 bases and J 4 bases, leaving 12 bases between the germline ends. Looked up from germline, CDR1 is SGHVS and CDR2 is FQNEAQ. The CDR3 sequence is CASSLASGSSTEAFF. The DNA for the CDR3 is TGTGCCAGCAGCTTAGCGTCCGGGAGTAGCACTGAAGCTTTCTTT.

This chain connects TRBV28 to TRBJ1-5; 7 positions agree with TRBD1. Germline CDR1 and CDR2: MDHEN and SYDVKM. V gave up 0 bases and J gave up 6 bases; unmatched junction bases: 8. The CDR3 runs to 16 residues. The chain's CDR3 is CASSLWRTGAAQPQHF. The CDR3 DNA sequence: TGTGCCAGCAGTTTATGGCGGACAGGCGCAGCTCAGCCCCAGCATTTT.

The chain couples TRBV28 to TRBJ1-1; D uncertain. CDR1 and CDR2 from the germline V gene are MDHEN and SYDVKM. The CDR3 extends over 14 amino acids. V gave up 6 bases and J gave up 1 base, with 12 bases separating them. The CDR3 loop reads CASSPQNANTEAFF. The CDR3, as DNA: TGTGCCAGCAGCCCACAGAATGCGAACACTGAAGCTTTCTTT.

The chain carries TRBV6-1 and TRBJ1-2, with 10 bases identical to TRBD1. Germline assignment: CDR1 MNHNS and CDR2 SASEGT. J was trimmed by 5 bases and V by 1 base; bases with no gene match: 4. This CDR3 region has 15 residues. The CDR3 is CASSEGQGAWYGYTF. The CDR3 DNA sequence: TGTGCCAGCAGTGAAGGACAGGGGGCCTGGTATGGCTACACCTTC.

This clone has more than one count but fewer than ten. CDR3 amino acids: CASSQPDSPSYEQYF. DNA of the CDR3: TGCGCCAGCAGCCAACCGGACAGCCCATCCTACGAGCAGTACTTC. This rearrangement joins TRBV4-1 to TRBJ2-7; D is perhaps TRBD1 (6 bases). The CDR3 is 15 amino acids. The V end was cut by 2 bases, the J end by 1 base, with 12 bases between. CDR1 and CDR2 from the germline V gene are MGHRA and YSYEKL.

V gene TRBV7-2 combines with J gene TRBJ2-1, with a tentative D call TRBD2 (6 bases). The CDR3 totals 16 residues. Trimming took off 1 base at V and 5 bases at J, with 15 bases between the two ends. Germline assignment: CDR1 SGHTA and CDR2 FQGNSA. CDR3 nucleotides: TGTGCCAGCAGCTTAGGCCGGGGACTGGGGGACAATGAGCAGTTCTTC. Translating it yields CASSLGRGLGDNEQFF.